A single T cell receptor beta chain is shown here with its context. Its antigen is currently unknown. The sample originates from a study of cytomegalovirus exposure and HLA in healthy donors. It was the approximately 130-subject validation cohort, separate from the approximately 690-subject first cohort, to which the donors belonged. Germline V gives CDR1 MGHRA, CDR2 YSYEKL. The germline V and J ends were trimmed by 0 bases and 8 bases, with 16 bases remaining between them. CDR3 length equals 15 residues. Findings and caveats of the study: Cytomegalovirus association was listed for 170 or so TCR beta chains.

Profiling relied on immunoSEQ multiplex PCR, and the TCRdb table lists in-frame clones only, not all of them. The sample contains 200,000 to 250,000 clones, approximately 87% of which appear only once. Sequenced: PBMCs. This chain links TRBV4-1 with TRBJ1-1; D gene unclear. The receptor was isolated from a man aged 18-30 years in good health and CMV-seronegative. CDR3 protein: CASSQDRVLVLEAFF. The CDR3 bases are TGCGCCAGCAGCCAAGATAGAGTCTTGGTCTTGGAAGCTTTCTTT.